These 32 T cell receptor beta chains were all obtained from the same sample, sequenced in a study of siplizumab effects on memory and regulatory T cells. Clones were sequenced by immunoSEQ multiplex PCR, and TCRdb holds only the in-frame ones, with some missing. This table holds about 100,000 clones, around 92% found once. The sample was CD4+ T cells sorted from blood. Receptor source: a human donor in good health. Some clones in this sample may be carry-over from other donors' samples.

This clone was observed once. The chain couples TRBV7-2 to TRBJ1-1, with D unresolved. Looked up from germline, CDR1 is SGHTA and CDR2 is FQGNSA. The CDR3 consists of 15 residues. The V gene lost 5 bases and the J gene lost 1 base, with 14 bases spanning the gap. The CDR3: CASSPRQVQNTEAFF. The DNA of the CDR3 is TGTGCCAGCAGCCCACGGCAGGTCCAGAACACTGAAGCTTTCTTT.

The rearrangement uses TRBV6-6 and TRBJ1-1; D is unresolved. V lost 5 bases and J 6 bases, leaving 13 bases between the germline ends. CDR3 size: 13 residues. CDR1 and CDR2 (germline): MNHNY, SVGAGI (reference sequence). The CDR3 bases are TGTGCCAGCAGTCTGGGGATGTCGGCTGAAGCTTTCTTT. Protein product: CASSLGMSAEAFF.

This rearrangement joins TRBV28 to TRBJ1-2, with D uncertain. CDR3 length: 16 residues. The germline gives CDR1 MDHEN, CDR2 SYDVKM. The ends were cut back, 7 bases at V and 6 bases at J, with 24 bases in the middle. The CDR3 here is CASTLGGRSLSDGYTF. CDR3 bases: TGTGCCAGCACCCTCGGAGGGAGGTCTCTTTCGGATGGCTACACCTTC.

The chain joins TRBV27 to TRBJ1-1; D unclear. V was trimmed by 7 bases and J by 1 base, leaving 22 bases between them. Germline V gene lookup returns CDR1 MNHEY and CDR2 SMNVEV (reference sequence). The CDR3 length is 17 residues. The CDR3 nucleotides are TGTGCCAGCACCCGTCTTTTGCGCGTGGGAGCGAACACTGAAGCTTTCTTT. Residues: CASTRLLRVGANTEAFF.

In the case of this clone: The identical CDR3 is also encoded by other nucleotide sequences in the sample. The gene calls are TRBV5-1 and TRBJ1-5; tentatively, D is TRBD1 (5 bases). Between the trimmed V and J ends, which lost 4 bases and 2 bases, there was a span of 16 bases. The CDR3 runs 16 residues. Germline values: CDR1 SGHRS, CDR2 YFSETQ. CDR3 loop: CASSRDGPSGNQPQHF. The CDR3 nucleotides are TGCGCCAGCAGCCGGGACGGCCCCTCGGGCAATCAGCCCCAGCATTTT.

The rearrangement joins TRBV11-1 to TRBJ1-1, with D hard to call. The CDR3 length is 14 residues. In germline, CDR1 is SGHAT, CDR2 FQDESV (reference sequence). With 5 bases removed from V and 6 bases from J, the gap between germline ends came to 16 bases. CDR3 sequence reads: CASSPAPRKSEAFF. CDR3 in DNA: TGTGCCAGCAGCCCGGCGCCTCGTAAGTCTGAAGCTTTCTTT.

The chain is built from TRBV29-1 and TRBJ2-4; 10 nucleotides match TRBD2. Germline V lookup: CDR1 SQVTM, CDR2 ANQGSEA. Trimming cost V 5 bases and J 5 bases; bases outside gene matches: 0. There are 12 residues in the CDR3. CDR3 protein: CSVLAGENIQYF. CDR3 bases: TGCAGCGTTCTAGCGGGAGAAAACATTCAGTACTTC.

The CDR3 coding sequence is TGTGCCAGCAGCCTTGGACAGCTGAACACTGAAGCTTTCTTT. Translating it yields CASSLGQLNTEAFF. The chain combines TRBV7-6 with TRBJ1-1; D is possibly TRBD1 (6 bases). Germline V lookup: CDR1 SGHVS, CDR2 FNYEAQ. The CDR3 contains 14 residues. The V end lost 5 bases, the J end lost 0 bases, and 10 bases lay between the germline ends.

The chain has TRBV25-1 and TRBJ1-1; TRBD1 matches 7 bases. J lost 1 base, V lost 5 bases, and 4 bases had no gene match. CDR3 length: 14 amino acids. Germline CDR1 and CDR2: MGHDK and SYGVNS. CDR3 residues: CASSLRDRNTEAFF. The CDR3 DNA reads as TGTGCCAGCAGTCTCCGGGACAGGAACACTGAAGCTTTCTTT.

The chain couples TRBV9 to TRBJ2-3; 14 bases agree with TRBD2. Germline lookup yields CDR1 SGDLS and CDR2 YYNGEE. J was trimmed by 6 bases and V by 3 bases; bases with no gene match: 6. The CDR3 covers 16 residues. DNA for the CDR3: TGTGCCAGCAGCGAGGGGACTAGCGGGAGTGGGGATACGCAGTATTTT. Amino acids: CASSEGTSGSGDTQYF.

The chain carries TRBV5-5 and TRBJ2-7; D might be TRBD2 (5 bases). Trimming left V 4 bases short and J 5 bases short, with 16 bases between. This CDR3 contains 14 residues. Germline V gives CDR1 SGHKS, CDR2 YYEKEE (reference sequence). This CDR3 is CASSPVGVSDEQYF. The CDR3 nucleotides read TGTGCCAGCAGCCCCGTCGGGGTATCCGACGAGCAGTACTTC.

The rearrangement joins TRBV2 to TRBJ2-7, with a weak D call TRBD1 (5 bases). V was clipped by 7 bases and J by 2 bases, with 15 bases between them. Germline CDR1 and CDR2: SNHLY and FYNNEI. This CDR3 spans 14 amino acids. The CDR3 nucleotides read TGTGCCAGCAATTTAGAGACAGCAACCTACGAGCAGTACTTC. It translates to CASNLETATYEQYF.

The rearrangement uses TRBV27 and TRBJ1-6, with 10 bases lining up with TRBD1. The V and J ends lost 5 bases and 7 bases, in that order; junction bases with no gene match: 2. Germline V gives CDR1 MNHEY, CDR2 SMNVEV (reference sequence). The CDR3 covers 14 residues. DNA of the CDR3: TGTGCCAGCAGTCTGGGACAGGGGAATTCACCCCTCCACTTT. Protein: CASSLGQGNSPLHF.

CDR3 nucleotide sequence: TGTGCCATCACTGCAGCGGGAGAGACCTACAATGAGCAGTTCTTC. Encoded protein: CAITAAGETYNEQFF. The chain is built from TRBV10-3 and TRBJ2-1; 8 bases are shared with TRBD2. Germline V lookup: CDR1 ENHRY, CDR2 SYGVKD. This CDR3 has 15 amino acids. With 7 bases clipped from V and 2 bases from J, the junction kept 7 bases outside the gene matches.

The chain couples TRBV6-6 to TRBJ1-2; D is uncertain. Germline assignment: CDR1 MNHNY and CDR2 SVGAGI (reference sequence). V was pared by 3 bases and J by 0 bases, with 11 bases between. CDR3 length equals 15 residues. In DNA, the CDR3 is TGTGCCAGCAGTTATGTGGCAGATTCTAACTATGGCTACACCTTC. Its translation: CASSYVADSNYGYTF.

The rearrangement links TRBV11-3 to TRBJ1-1, with D perhaps matching TRBD1 (5 bases). The germline V gene encodes CDR1 SGHNT and CDR2 YENEEA. This CDR3 is 15 amino acids long. Trimming removed 2 bases at V and 1 base at J, with 11 bases between. This CDR3 reads CASSLRGSANTEAFF. CDR3 DNA sequence: TGTGCCAGCAGCTTACGGGGCAGTGCGAACACTGAAGCTTTCTTT.

V and J are TRBV7-3 and TRBJ2-2; the match to TRBD1 covers 7 bases. V gave up 2 bases and J gave up 7 bases; unmatched junction bases: 10. Germline values: CDR1 SGHTA, CDR2 FQGTGA. This CDR3 contains 16 residues. The CDR3 sequence: CASSLSRGNRGGELFF. The CDR3 bases are TGTGCCAGCAGCTTATCCAGGGGGAATCGGGGCGGGGAGCTGTTTTTT.

V usage is TRBV18 and J usage is TRBJ2-1, with unresolved D. The germline V and J ends were trimmed by 6 bases and 8 bases, with 8 bases remaining between them. The CDR3 spans 11 residues. Germline lookup yields CDR1 KGHSH and CDR2 LQKENI. CDR3 residues: CASSGSYEQFF. DNA for the CDR3: TGTGCCAGCTCGGGTAGCTATGAGCAGTTCTTC.

The V gene is TRBV28, the J gene TRBJ1-2; D remains unclear. Germline V gene sequence: CDR1 MDHEN, CDR2 SYDVKM. V lost 3 bases, J lost 4 bases, and 9 bases lay in between. The CDR3 covers 13 residues. The CDR3 coding sequence is TGTGCCAGCAGTTTTGGTCAGGCCTATGGCTACACCTTC. It translates to CASSFGQAYGYTF.

The CDR3 region has the DNA TGTGCCAGCAGACGGACAGGGGGCGACGGGGAGCTGTTTTTT. Protein sequence: CASRRTGGDGELFF. This chain links TRBV11-1 with TRBJ2-2, with 11 positions matching TRBD1. In germline, CDR1 is SGHAT, CDR2 FQDESV (reference sequence). The J segment lost 7 bases and the V segment lost 6 bases, leaving 4 bases of the junction unmatched. The CDR3 consists of 14 residues.

J is TRBJ2-7 and V is TRBV6-1; the D is unclear. Germline CDR1 is MNHNS and CDR2 is SASEGT. CDR3 length equals 13 residues. The ends were cut back, 5 bases at V and 2 bases at J, with 10 bases in the middle. As DNA, the CDR3 is TGTGCCAGCAGTCAGCCGGGCCCCTACGAGCAGTACTTC. Translated: CASSQPGPYEQYF.

V gene TRBV25-1 combines with J gene TRBJ2-3; 7 nucleotides agree with TRBD2. The V gene's germline CDR1 is MGHDK and CDR2 SYGVNS. CDR3 length equals 16 residues. Unmatched junction bases numbered 7, after V lost 1 base and J lost 3 bases. CDR3 region: CASSELEGGRTDTQYF. The CDR3 coding sequence is TGTGCCAGCAGTGAATTGGAGGGAGGGAGGACAGATACGCAGTATTTT.

The rearrangement joins TRBV7-2 to TRBJ2-7; no reliable D call. The CDR3 runs 14 residues. The germline V gene encodes CDR1 SGHTA and CDR2 FQGNSA. V lost 5 bases and J lost 2, with 13 bases in between. The CDR3 region has the DNA TGTGCCAGCAGCCTAGGACCGGGCACCTACGAGCAGTACTTC. It yields the protein CASSLGPGTYEQYF. Combining the CDR3 with reference TRBV7-2 and TRBJ2-7 gives the whole variable domain GAGVSQSPSNKVTEKGKDVELRCDPISGHTALYWYRQSLGQGLEFLIYFQGNSAPDKSGLPSDRFSAERTGGSVSTLTIQRTQQEDSAVYLCASSLGPGTYEQYFGPGTRLTVT.

The J gene is TRBJ1-3, the V gene TRBV25-1; no definite D call. CDR1 is MGHDK, CDR2 SYGVNS, per germline. Trimming stripped 8 bases from V and 3 bases from J, with 8 bases between. The CDR3 length is 12 residues. The CDR3 DNA reads TGTGCCAGCGGCTTTGGTGGAAACACCATATATTTT. Its translation: CASGFGGNTIYF.

This clone was counted a single time. V gene TRBV11-3 combines with J gene TRBJ2-2, with a possible D match to TRBD2 (5 bases). This CDR3 has 14 amino acids. V was trimmed by 5 bases and J by 6 bases, leaving 13 bases between them. Per germline, CDR1 SGHNT and CDR2 YENEEA. In DNA form, the CDR3 reads TGTGCCAGCAGCCCCACCTTAGCGTCCGGGGAGCTGTTTTTT. Translating it yields CASSPTLASGELFF.

The chain links TRBV5-1 to TRBJ2-7, with 7 bases matching TRBD2. Per germline, CDR1 SGHRS and CDR2 YFSETQ. The ends lost 4 bases at V and 5 bases at J; junction bases unmatched: 24. This CDR3 spans 19 amino acids. CDR3 region: CASSRRDLVRGRAVNEQYF. The DNA of the CDR3 is TGCGCCAGCAGCCGGAGGGATTTAGTTCGGGGGAGGGCCGTCAACGAGCAGTACTTC.

The rearrangement joins TRBV19 to TRBJ2-7; D is possibly TRBD1 (11 bases). CDR3 length equals 19 residues. The V and J ends lost 7 bases and 2 bases respectively, with 30 bases between them. The germline CDR1 and CDR2 sequences are LNHDA and SQIVND (reference sequence). CDR3 nucleotides: TGTGCCAGTAAGGCCTCCGGGACAGGGGGGACTAGCGATGCCTACGAGCAGTACTTC. This codes for CASKASGTGGTSDAYEQYF.

The chain joins TRBV5-1 to TRBJ1-1; 8 nucleotides align to TRBD1. Looked up from germline, CDR1 is SGHRS and CDR2 is YFSETQ. The CDR3 has 14 residues. V was pared by 3 bases and J by 6 bases, with 7 bases of the junction left unmatched. The CDR3 region has the DNA TGCGCCAGCAGCTCTTCAGGGGGCTCGGCTGAAGCTTTCTTT. Encoded protein: CASSSSGGSAEAFF. The full variable domain, its missing parts supplied by reference TRBV5-1 and TRBJ1-1, is KAGVTQTPRYLIKTRGQQVTLSCSPISGHRSVSWYQQTPGQGLQFLFEYFSETQRNKGNFPGRFSGRQFSNSRSEMNVSTLELGDSALYLCASSSSGGSAEAFFGQGTRLTVV.

V and J are TRBV7-9 and TRBJ2-1; no clear D gene. Germline values: CDR1 SEHNR, CDR2 FQNEAQ (reference sequence). V lost 3 bases to trimming and J lost 10 bases, with 7 bases between them. This CDR3 is 11 amino acids long. This chain's CDR3 is CASSLGREQFF. DNA for the CDR3: TGTGCCAGCAGCTTGGGAAGGGAGCAGTTCTTC. The full variable domain, completed using reference TRBV7-9 and TRBJ2-1, is DTGVSQNPRHKITKRGQNVTFRCDPISEHNRLYWYRQTLGQGPEFLTYFQNEAQLEKSRLLSDRFSAERPKGSFSTLEIQRTEQGDSAMYLCASSLGREQFFGPGTRLTVL.

The chain couples TRBV10-1 to TRBJ2-5; TRBD2 aligns across 14 bases. The germline V gene encodes CDR1 WNHNN and CDR2 SYGVQD (reference sequence). J lost 0 bases, V lost 5 bases, and 5 bases had no gene match. This CDR3 spans 17 amino acids. The CDR3 coding sequence is TGCGCCAGCAGTTTCCTGGGACTAGCGGGAGACCAAGAGACCCAGTACTTC. Translated, it gives CASSFLGLAGDQETQYF.

The chain joins TRBV2 to TRBJ2-1; 7 bases are shared with TRBD2. The CDR3 runs to 13 residues. Germline assignment: CDR1 SNHLY and CDR2 FYNNEI. The junction had 3 bases not matched to a gene; V was cut back by 4 bases and J by 6 bases. The CDR3 sequence is CASSGDYLNEQFF. CDR3 DNA sequence: TGTGCCAGCAGTGGGGACTACCTCAATGAGCAGTTCTTC.

This clone is a singleton in its sample. The V call is TRBV6-1, the J call TRBJ1-2, with TRBD1 matching 7 bases. The ends lost 5 bases at V and 7 bases at J; junction bases unmatched: 13. CDR1 is MNHNS and CDR2 is SASEGT in the germline V gene. The CDR3 covers 15 residues. The CDR3 sequence: CASSRGRQGESGYTF. CDR3 DNA: TGTGCCAGCAGTAGAGGGAGACAGGGAGAGAGTGGCTACACCTTC.